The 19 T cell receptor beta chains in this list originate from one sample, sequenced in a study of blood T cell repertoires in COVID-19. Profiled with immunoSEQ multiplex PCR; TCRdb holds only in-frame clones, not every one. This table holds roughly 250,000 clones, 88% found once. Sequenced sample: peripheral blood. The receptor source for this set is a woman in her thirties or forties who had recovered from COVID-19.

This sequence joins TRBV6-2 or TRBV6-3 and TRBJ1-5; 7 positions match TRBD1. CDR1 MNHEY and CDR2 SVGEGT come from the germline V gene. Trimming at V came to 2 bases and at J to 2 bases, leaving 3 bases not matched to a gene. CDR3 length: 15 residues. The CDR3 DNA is TGTGCCAGCAGTTACACCGGACAGGGCAATCAGCCCCAGCATTTT. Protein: CASSYTGQGNQPQHF.

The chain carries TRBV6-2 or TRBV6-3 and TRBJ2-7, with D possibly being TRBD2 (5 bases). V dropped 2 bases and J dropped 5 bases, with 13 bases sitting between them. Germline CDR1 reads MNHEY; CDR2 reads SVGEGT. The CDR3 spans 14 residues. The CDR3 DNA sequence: TGTGCCAGCAGTTACGTCCTCCGGGGAGACGAGCAGTACTTC. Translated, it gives CASSYVLRGDEQYF.

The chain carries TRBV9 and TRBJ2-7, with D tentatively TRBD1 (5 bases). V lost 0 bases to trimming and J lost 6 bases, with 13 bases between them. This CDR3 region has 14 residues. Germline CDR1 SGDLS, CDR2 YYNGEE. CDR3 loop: CASSVEGKGVEQYF. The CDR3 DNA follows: TGTGCCAGCAGCGTAGAGGGGAAAGGGGTCGAGCAGTACTTC.

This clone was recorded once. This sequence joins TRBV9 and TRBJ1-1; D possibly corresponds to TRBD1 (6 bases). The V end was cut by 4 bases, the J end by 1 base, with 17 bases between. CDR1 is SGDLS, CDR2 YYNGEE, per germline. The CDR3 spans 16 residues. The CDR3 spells CASSPIHGGANTEAFF. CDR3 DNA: TGTGCCAGCAGCCCCATTCATGGGGGGGCGAACACTGAAGCTTTCTTT.

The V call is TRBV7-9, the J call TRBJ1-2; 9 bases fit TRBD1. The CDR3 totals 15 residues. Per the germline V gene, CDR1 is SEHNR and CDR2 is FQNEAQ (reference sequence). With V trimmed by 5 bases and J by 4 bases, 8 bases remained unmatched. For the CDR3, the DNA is TGTGCCAGCAGCGCTATGGACAGGGGCGCCTATGGCTACACCTTC. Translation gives CASSAMDRGAYGYTF.

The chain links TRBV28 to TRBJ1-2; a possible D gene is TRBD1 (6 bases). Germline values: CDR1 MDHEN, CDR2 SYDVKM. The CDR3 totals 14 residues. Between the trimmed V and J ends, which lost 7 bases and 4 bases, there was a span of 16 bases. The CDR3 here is CASTMKGGRYGYTF. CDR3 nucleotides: TGTGCCAGCACCATGAAGGGGGGGCGCTATGGCTACACCTTC.

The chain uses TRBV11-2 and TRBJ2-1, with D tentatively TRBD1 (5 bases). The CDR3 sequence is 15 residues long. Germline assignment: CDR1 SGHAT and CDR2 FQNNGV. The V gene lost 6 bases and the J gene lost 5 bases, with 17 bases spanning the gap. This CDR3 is CASSSSDKGNNEQFF. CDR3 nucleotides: TGTGCCAGCAGTTCCTCGGACAAGGGGAACAATGAGCAGTTCTTC.

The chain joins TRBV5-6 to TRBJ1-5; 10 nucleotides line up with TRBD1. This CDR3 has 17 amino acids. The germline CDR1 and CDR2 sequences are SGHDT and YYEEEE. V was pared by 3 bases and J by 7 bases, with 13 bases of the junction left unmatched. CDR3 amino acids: CASSSGRQGALGQPQHF. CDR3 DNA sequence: TGTGCCAGCAGCTCGGGACGACAGGGGGCGCTGGGGCAGCCCCAGCATTTT.

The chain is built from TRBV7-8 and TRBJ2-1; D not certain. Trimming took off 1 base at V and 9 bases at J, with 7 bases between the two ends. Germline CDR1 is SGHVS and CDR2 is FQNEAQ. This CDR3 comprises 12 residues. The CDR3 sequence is CASSLVRGEQFF. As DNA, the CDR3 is TGTGCCAGCAGCTTAGTCCGAGGTGAGCAGTTCTTC.

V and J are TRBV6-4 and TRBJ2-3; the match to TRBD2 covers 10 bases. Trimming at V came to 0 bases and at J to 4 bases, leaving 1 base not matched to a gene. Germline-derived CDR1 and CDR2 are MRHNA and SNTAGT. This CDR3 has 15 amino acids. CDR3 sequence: CASSDSAGGPDTQYF. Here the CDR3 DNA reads TGTGCCAGCAGTGACTCAGCGGGGGGGCCAGATACGCAGTATTTT.

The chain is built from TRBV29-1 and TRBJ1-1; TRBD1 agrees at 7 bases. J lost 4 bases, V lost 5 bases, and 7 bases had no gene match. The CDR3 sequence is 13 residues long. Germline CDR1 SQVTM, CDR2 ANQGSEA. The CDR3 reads CSVYRGGSTEAFF. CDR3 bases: TGCAGCGTTTACAGGGGTGGAAGCACTGAAGCTTTCTTT. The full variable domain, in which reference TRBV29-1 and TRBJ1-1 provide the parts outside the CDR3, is SAVISQKPSRDICQRGTSLTIQCQVDSQVTMMFWYRQQPGQSLTLIATANQGSEATYESGFVIDKFPISRPNLTFSTLTVSNMSPEDSSIYLCSVYRGGSTEAFFGQGTRLTVV.

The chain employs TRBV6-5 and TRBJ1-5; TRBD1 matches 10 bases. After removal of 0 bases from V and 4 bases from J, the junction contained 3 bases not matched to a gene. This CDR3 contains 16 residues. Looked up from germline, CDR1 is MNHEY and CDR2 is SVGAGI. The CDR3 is CASSYSRQGANQPQHF. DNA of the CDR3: TGTGCCAGCAGTTACTCGCGACAGGGGGCTAATCAGCCCCAGCATTTT.

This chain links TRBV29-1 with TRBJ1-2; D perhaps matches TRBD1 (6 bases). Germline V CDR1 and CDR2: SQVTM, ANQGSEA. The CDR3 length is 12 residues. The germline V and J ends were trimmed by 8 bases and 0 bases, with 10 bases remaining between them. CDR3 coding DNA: TGCAGCACATGGACAGCTAACTATGGCTACACCTTC. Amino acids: CSTWTANYGYTF.

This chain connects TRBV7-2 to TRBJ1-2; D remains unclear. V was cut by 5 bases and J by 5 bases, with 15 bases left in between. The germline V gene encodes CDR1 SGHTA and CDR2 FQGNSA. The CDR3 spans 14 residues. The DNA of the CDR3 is TGTGCCAGCAGCCTTGGACTCATGCTTTATGGCTACACCTTC. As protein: CASSLGLMLYGYTF.

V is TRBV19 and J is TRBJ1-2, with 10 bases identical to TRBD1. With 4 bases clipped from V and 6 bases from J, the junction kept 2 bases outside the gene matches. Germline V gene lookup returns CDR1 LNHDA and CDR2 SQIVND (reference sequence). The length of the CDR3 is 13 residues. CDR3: CASSTDRGNGYTF. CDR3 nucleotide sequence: TGTGCCAGTAGTACGGACAGGGGGAATGGCTACACCTTC.

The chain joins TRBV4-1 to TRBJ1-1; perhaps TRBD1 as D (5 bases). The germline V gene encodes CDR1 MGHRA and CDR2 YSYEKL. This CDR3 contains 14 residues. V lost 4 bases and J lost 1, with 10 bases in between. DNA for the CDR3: TGCGCCAGCAGCCCGGGGGTATGGAACACTGAAGCTTTCTTT. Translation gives CASSPGVWNTEAFF.

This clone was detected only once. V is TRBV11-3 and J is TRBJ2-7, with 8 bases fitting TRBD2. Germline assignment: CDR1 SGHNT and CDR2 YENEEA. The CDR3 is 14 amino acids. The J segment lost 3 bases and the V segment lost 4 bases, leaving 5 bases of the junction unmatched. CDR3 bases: TGTGCCAGCAGCTCCGTAGCGGGAAACTACGAGCAGTACTTC. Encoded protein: CASSSVAGNYEQYF.

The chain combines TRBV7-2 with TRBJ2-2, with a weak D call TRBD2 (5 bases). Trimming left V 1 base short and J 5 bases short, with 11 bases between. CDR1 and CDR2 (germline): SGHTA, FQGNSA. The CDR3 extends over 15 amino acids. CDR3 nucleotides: TGTGCCAGCAGCTTAGGTGGGCGGACTACCGGGGAGCTGTTTTTT. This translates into CASSLGGRTTGELFF.

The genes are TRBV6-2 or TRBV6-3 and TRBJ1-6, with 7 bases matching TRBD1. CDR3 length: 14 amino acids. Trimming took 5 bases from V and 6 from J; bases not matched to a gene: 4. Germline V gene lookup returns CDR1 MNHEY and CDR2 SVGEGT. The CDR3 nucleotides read TGTGCCAGCAGTGGGACAGTCCCTAATTCACCCCTCCACTTT. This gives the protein CASSGTVPNSPLHF.